This T cell receptor (beta chain) was captured in a study of CD8 T cells in ankylosing spondylitis. Whole-study findings and limits: Reportedly, significant enrichment of disease-linked clones occurred in matched ankylosing spondylitis synovial fluid. It appeared that ankylosing spondylitis blood was characterized by a TCR beta motif of eight highly homologous variants.

TCRdb re-derived calls from the 5' RACE reads in MiXCR, one entry per CDR3 protein. The data show a few hundred thousand distinct CDR3 sequences, less than 10% seen once. CDR1 is SEHNR and CDR2 is FQNEAQ in the germline V gene (reference sequence). The length of the CDR3 is 12 residues. The ends were cut back, 2 bases at V and 10 bases at J, with 9 bases in the middle. This clonotype has a count of ten or more. Its antigen remains unidentified. Sequencing was done on a sample of blood, either unsorted or a sorted T cell fraction (not recorded which). The sequence came from a male donor with ankylosing spondylitis. This chain links TRBV7-9 with TRBJ2-1; D not certain. The CDR3 reads CASSLWMGEQFF. In DNA form, the CDR3 reads TGTGCCAGCAGCTTATGGATGGGCGAGCAGTTCTTC.